Below are 29 T cell receptor beta chains sequenced from a single sample in a study of blood T cell repertoires in COVID-19. Measured with immunoSEQ multiplex PCR; TCRdb has only the in-frame clones, and not every one. The sample consists of 250,000 to 350,000 clones, 85% of them appearing once. The specimen sequenced was peripheral blood. The origin of the receptors is a woman between 50 and 59 years old with active or convalescent COVID-19.

The CDR3 bases are TGTGCCAGCAGTCTAGGGGGGGCGCCGAGCACTGAAGCTTTCTTT. This translates into CASSLGGAPSTEAFF. The genes are TRBV28 and TRBJ1-1; the D gene is possibly TRBD1 (6 bases). The CDR3 covers 15 residues. V was pared by 5 bases and J by 4 bases, with 17 bases between. CDR1 and CDR2 from the germline V gene are MDHEN and SYDVKM.

This rearrangement joins TRBV5-6 to TRBJ1-1, with D unclear. Per germline, CDR1 SGHDT and CDR2 YYEEEE. This CDR3 is 17 amino acids long. Trimming cost V 4 bases and J 0 bases, with 19 bases left between them. The CDR3 spells CASSPPAGRAMNTEAFF. DNA for the CDR3: TGTGCCAGCAGCCCCCCGGCGGGAAGGGCGATGAACACTGAAGCTTTCTTT. The full variable domain, with the rest looked up from reference TRBV5-6 and TRBJ1-1, is DAGVTQSPTHLIKTRGQQVTLRCSPKSGHDTVSWYQQALGQGPQFIFQYYEEEERQRGNFPDRFSGHQFPNYSSELNVNALLLGDSALYLCASSPPAGRAMNTEAFFGQGTRLTVV.

This chain connects TRBV2 to TRBJ2-7, with TRBD2 matching 8 bases. The CDR3 has 15 amino acids. Trimming took 3 bases from V and 4 from J; bases not matched to a gene: 8. Germline CDR1 and CDR2: SNHLY and FYNNEI. CDR3 loop: CASSDRSGGPYEQYF. CDR3 DNA: TGTGCCAGCAGTGATCGGTCGGGAGGGCCTTACGAGCAGTACTTC.

The chain carries TRBV4-1 and TRBJ2-2; 11 bases agree with TRBD2. V was clipped by 0 bases and J by 4 bases; unmatched bases: 10. The CDR3 totals 19 residues. Germline-derived CDR1 and CDR2 are MGHRA and YSYEKL. CDR3 region: CASSQDRSSGRAGTGELFF. The CDR3 nucleotides read TGCGCCAGCAGCCAAGATAGGAGTAGCGGGAGGGCGGGCACCGGGGAGCTGTTTTTT.

This sequence joins TRBV20-1 and TRBJ2-7, with D perhaps matching TRBD1 (5 bases). This CDR3 has 14 residues. CDR1 and CDR2 from the germline V gene are DFQATT and SNEGSKA (reference sequence). V dropped 3 bases and J dropped 1 base, with 13 bases sitting between them. In DNA form, the CDR3 reads TGCAGTGCTAGTAGTCAGGGATTTTCCTACGAGCAGTACTTC. It encodes CSASSQGFSYEQYF.

The chain has TRBV5-4 and TRBJ1-2, with 7 bases lining up with TRBD1. The V gene's germline CDR1 is SGHNT and CDR2 YYREEE (reference sequence). Unmatched junction bases numbered 7, after V lost 1 base and J lost 7 bases. This CDR3 contains 14 residues. The CDR3 reads CASSLWTGRVGYTF. The CDR3 DNA follows: TGTGCCAGCAGCTTGTGGACAGGCAGGGTTGGCTACACCTTC.

This chain uses TRBV10-1 with TRBJ2-2; 7 nucleotides agree with TRBD2. This CDR3 comprises 14 residues. Trimming removed 2 bases from V and 5 bases from J; junction bases left unmatched: 2. From germline, CDR1 is WNHNN and CDR2 SYGVQD (reference sequence). The chain's CDR3 is CASSEAGVTGELFF. The CDR3 bases are TGCGCCAGCAGTGAGGCGGGGGTAACCGGGGAGCTGTTTTTT.

The chain employs TRBV19 and TRBJ1-2, with TRBD1 identical over 7 bases. CDR3 size: 20 residues. Germline V lookup: CDR1 LNHDA, CDR2 SQIVND (reference sequence). The ends lost 7 bases at V and 0 bases at J; junction bases unmatched: 23. CDR3 sequence: CASNTRGNTLPWVTNYGYTF. DNA of the CDR3: TGTGCCAGTAACACCAGGGGGAACACTCTCCCGTGGGTTACTAACTATGGCTACACCTTC.

The V gene is TRBV25-1, the J gene TRBJ1-5; D is ambiguous. The CDR3 runs to 12 residues. Germline V gives CDR1 MGHDK, CDR2 SYGVNS. V was trimmed by 4 bases and J by 6 bases, leaving 7 bases between them. CDR3 loop: CASSVGFQPQHF. The CDR3 nucleotides read TGTGCCAGCAGTGTCGGGTTTCAGCCCCAGCATTTT.

The chain recombines TRBV28 with TRBJ1-5; tentative D call: TRBD1 (5 bases). Per germline, CDR1 MDHEN and CDR2 SYDVKM. CDR3 length: 13 residues. The ends were cut back, 6 bases at V and 7 bases at J, with 13 bases in the middle. The CDR3 bases are TGTGCCAGCAGCAGCAGGGTTTGGCAGCCCCAGCATTTT. Its protein is CASSSRVWQPQHF.

V is TRBV3-1 (or the pseudogene TRBV3-2) and J is TRBJ2-2; 10 bases are a match to TRBD2. CDR1 and CDR2 (germline): LGHDT, YNNKEL (reference sequence). The CDR3 has 16 residues. After removal of 4 bases from V and 5 bases from J, the junction contained 7 bases not matched to a gene. Written as DNA, the CDR3 is TGTGCCAGCAGCCGGCCCATAGCGGGAGGTACCGGGGAGCTGTTTTTT. It is translated as CASSRPIAGGTGELFF.

This clone came up once. This chain connects TRBV9 to TRBJ2-1; D unclear. V lost 2 bases to trimming and J lost 4 bases, with 13 bases between them. The germline V gene encodes CDR1 SGDLS and CDR2 YYNGEE. This CDR3 comprises 15 residues. CDR3 DNA sequence: TGTGCCAGCAGCGTCCAAGTGGCAGCGTACAATGAGCAGTTCTTC. This gives the protein CASSVQVAAYNEQFF.

This chain uses TRBV21-1 with TRBJ1-4; TRBD1 reflects the table's D call only, with no check against the DNA. TRBV21-1 is a known pseudogene. This CDR3 region has 15 residues. CDR3 bases: TGTGCCAGCAGCAAATCTGGCAGGGTCAGTGAAAAACTGTTTTTT. Translating it yields CASSKSGRVSEKLFF.

The chain carries TRBV5-4 and TRBJ2-2, with 13 positions matching TRBD2. The V gene end was trimmed by 4 bases and the J gene end by 3 bases; junction bases not matched to a gene: 6. The CDR3 sequence is 17 residues long. Germline CDR1 is SGHNT and CDR2 is YYREEE (reference sequence). The CDR3 spells CASSRTSGSGYTGELFF. CDR3 DNA: TGTGCCAGCAGCCGGACTAGCGGGAGTGGGTACACCGGGGAGCTGTTTTTT. The whole variable domain, remainder taken from reference TRBV5-4 and TRBJ2-2, is ETGVTQSPTHLIKTRGQQVTLRCSSQSGHNTVSWYQQALGQGPQFIFQYYREEENGRGNFPPRFSGLQFPNYSSELNVNALELDDSALYLCASSRTSGSGYTGELFFGEGSRLTVL.

V and J are TRBV6-5 and TRBJ2-1; tentative D call: TRBD2 (5 bases). CDR1 MNHEY and CDR2 SVGAGI come from the germline V gene. V dropped 5 bases and J dropped 4 bases, with 9 bases sitting between them. The CDR3 length is 13 residues. CDR3 amino acids: CASSTTTYNEQFF. CDR3 nucleotides: TGTGCCAGCAGTACGACTACTTACAATGAGCAGTTCTTC.

The chain combines TRBV18 with TRBJ1-1; a weak D match, TRBD1 (5 bases). CDR1 is KGHSH, CDR2 LQKENI, per germline. V dropped 6 bases and J dropped 4 bases, with 12 bases sitting between them. CDR3 length: 13 residues. CDR3: CASSETGATEAFF. Here the CDR3 DNA reads TGTGCCAGCTCCGAAACAGGAGCCACTGAAGCTTTCTTT.

The V call is TRBV27, the J call TRBJ2-2; 8 bases match TRBD1. The V gene end was trimmed by 6 bases and the J gene end by 8 bases; junction bases not matched to a gene: 5. The CDR3 totals 13 residues. From germline, CDR1 is MNHEY and CDR2 SMNVEV (reference sequence). DNA for the CDR3: TGTGCCAGCAGAGACCACAGGGGGGGGGAGCTGTTTTTT. Its protein is CASRDHRGGELFF.

The V gene is TRBV4-2, the J gene TRBJ2-2; TRBD2 might be the D (5 bases). Germline values: CDR1 LGHNA, CDR2 YNFKEQ. The CDR3 runs to 16 residues. Trimming stripped 1 base from V and 1 base from J, with 10 bases between. The CDR3 coding sequence is TGTGCCAGCAGCCAAGGTTGGGGAGAGAACACCGGGGAGCTGTTTTTT. It specifies CASSQGWGENTGELFF.

The chain links TRBV28 to TRBJ2-5, with D possibly TRBD2 on 5 matching bases. With 5 bases removed from V and 4 bases from J, the gap between germline ends came to 20 bases. This CDR3 contains 16 residues. Looked up from germline, CDR1 is MDHEN and CDR2 is SYDVKM. CDR3 DNA sequence: TGTGCCAGCAGTCCCGCCCTTGGGAGAAGGGTAGAGACCCAGTACTTC. Protein sequence: CASSPALGRRVETQYF.

V and J are TRBV4-1 and TRBJ2-7; 7 nucleotides match TRBD2. V was clipped by 1 base and J by 3 bases; unmatched bases: 15. The germline V gene has CDR1 MGHRA and CDR2 YSYEKL. This CDR3 has 18 amino acids. CDR3 region: CASSQGGPGLVVRYEQYF. For the CDR3, the DNA is TGCGCCAGCAGCCAAGGAGGACCCGGACTAGTAGTTCGCTACGAGCAGTACTTC.

Many counts were recorded for this clone. V gene TRBV12-3 or TRBV12-4 combines with J gene TRBJ2-2; D gene uncertain. This CDR3 is 12 amino acids long. Trimming left V 5 bases short and J 3 bases short, with 4 bases between. The DNA of the CDR3 is TGTGCCAGCAGTACTGACACCGGGGAGCTGTTTTTT. It translates to CASSTDTGELFF.

The chain combines TRBV28 with TRBJ2-7; D perhaps matches TRBD1 (5 bases). Germline values: CDR1 MDHEN, CDR2 SYDVKM. The CDR3 extends over 15 amino acids. Trimming took 2 bases from V and 0 from J, leaving 11 bases between them. The CDR3 is CASSLLQGSSYEQYF. The CDR3 DNA is TGTGCCAGCAGTTTACTGCAGGGCTCCTCCTACGAGCAGTACTTC. Using reference TRBV28 and TRBJ2-7 for the parts outside the CDR3, the full variable domain is DVKVTQSSRYLVKRTGEKVFLECVQDMDHENMFWYRQDPGLGLRLIYFSYDVKMKEKGDIPEGYSVSREKKERFSLILESASTNQTSMYLCASSLLQGSSYEQYFGPGTRLTVT.

The chain has TRBV7-9 and TRBJ1-6, with D tentatively TRBD1 (5 bases). Trimming removed 4 bases from V and 8 bases from J, with 18 bases in between. The CDR3 extends over 16 amino acids. Germline-derived CDR1 and CDR2 are SEHNR and FQNEAQ (reference sequence). The CDR3 DNA reads as TGTGCCAGCAGCTCTTCGACAGAAACCTGGGATTCACCCCTCCACTTT. Protein sequence: CASSSSTETWDSPLHF.

The chain employs TRBV12-3 or TRBV12-4 and TRBJ1-1; D remains ambiguous. V dropped 7 bases and J dropped 8 bases, with 17 bases sitting between them. This CDR3 has 13 amino acids. The DNA of the CDR3 is TGTGCCAGCACCTACGGAACAGCTCAAGAAGCTTTCTTT. This encodes CASTYGTAQEAFF.

This clone was observed a few times. The rearrangement joins TRBV5-6 to TRBJ1-2; TRBD1 aligns across 8 bases. The V gene end was trimmed by 4 bases and the J gene end by 6 bases; junction bases not matched to a gene: 5. This CDR3 is built from 13 residues. Per germline, CDR1 SGHDT and CDR2 YYEEEE. The CDR3 spells CASSPGTGHGYTF. Written as DNA, the CDR3 is TGTGCCAGCAGCCCGGGGACAGGACATGGCTACACCTTC.

The rearrangement joins TRBV9 to TRBJ1-2, with 9 bases matching TRBD1. The germline V gene has CDR1 SGDLS and CDR2 YYNGEE. The CDR3 runs 15 residues. V shed 4 bases, J shed 7 bases, and the junction held 11 bases outside the gene matches. The DNA of the CDR3 is TGTGCCAGCAGCACCCAGACAGGGGGGCTTATTGGCTACACCTTC. This encodes CASSTQTGGLIGYTF.

The rearrangement joins TRBV6-5 to TRBJ1-2, with D possibly matching TRBD1 (6 bases). The CDR3 length is 13 residues. The germline V gene has CDR1 MNHEY and CDR2 SVGAGI. With 5 bases removed from V and 2 bases from J, the gap between germline ends came to 9 bases. Here the CDR3 DNA reads TGTGCCAGCAGTCCAGACAGGAACTATGGCTACACCTTC. This codes for CASSPDRNYGYTF.

This chain joins TRBV6-5 and TRBJ1-5; 7 positions agree with TRBD1. The ends lost 6 bases at V and 3 bases at J; junction bases unmatched: 8. The CDR3 covers 15 residues. The V gene's germline CDR1 is MNHEY and CDR2 SVGAGI. The CDR3 DNA sequence: TGTGCCAGCAGAGAGCCGGGACAGTTCAATCAGCCCCAGCATTTT. Its translation is CASREPGQFNQPQHF.

The CDR3 region has the DNA TGTGCCAGCAGCTTAAGTTCCGGGGTAAGCTCCTACGAGCAGTACTTC. Residues: CASSLSSGVSSYEQYF. This sequence joins TRBV11-2 and TRBJ2-7; maybe TRBD2 (5 bases). The CDR3 contains 16 residues. Trimming removed 2 bases at V and 0 bases at J, with 14 bases between. CDR1 and CDR2 from the germline V gene are SGHAT and FQNNGV.